The 5 T cell receptor beta chains presented below share a single source sample, sequenced in a study of T cell repertoires in cytomegalovirus infection. TCRdb ran MiXCR on the reads and lists one entry per CDR3 protein. This table holds some 400,000 distinct CDR3 sequences, roughly 30% found once. The sequenced material came from PBMCs. Receptors originate from a human donor in good health (CMV status not recorded). Some clones in this sample may be carry-over from other donors' samples.

The chain carries TRBV5-1 and TRBJ2-5, with a weak D call TRBD1 (6 bases). V was cut by 1 base and J by 4 bases, with 14 bases left in between. The CDR3 loop spans 15 amino acids. CDR1 is SGHRS, CDR2 YFSETQ, per germline. This chain's CDR3 is CASSLSGRGGETQYF. The CDR3 nucleotides read TGCGCCAGCAGCTTGAGCGGTAGAGGGGGAGAGACCCAGTACTTC.

This clonotype was picked up a small number of times. The chain carries TRBV6-6 and TRBJ2-3; 12 bases match TRBD2. J gave up 2 bases and V 6 bases, and 12 bases lay outside the gene matches. Germline V gene data show CDR1 as MNHNY and CDR2 as SVGAGI (reference sequence). The CDR3 covers 18 residues. Here the CDR3 DNA reads TGTGCCAGCAGCCCCCCTAGCGGGGGGGCCTGGAACACAGATACGCAGTATTTT. Protein sequence: CASSPPSGGAWNTDTQYF.

This clonotype was counted only a few times. The CDR3: CASRGDPSNQPQHF. The CDR3 DNA reads TGTGCCAGCAGAGGAGATCCGAGCAATCAGCCCCAGCATTTT. The chain is built from TRBV2 and TRBJ1-5; D is ambiguous. This CDR3 has 14 amino acids. Germline values: CDR1 SNHLY, CDR2 FYNNEI. V was shortened by 6 bases and J by 1 base, with 10 bases between the two germline ends.

In the case of this clonotype: The junction differs from germline at one of its ends, possibly a read error. This chain uses TRBV4-3 with TRBJ2-7; no clear D. The CDR3 is 16 residues long. CDR1 is LGHNA, CDR2 YSLEER, per germline. CDR3 region: CTSSQDIGFSTYEQYF. The CDR3, as DNA: TGCACCAGCAGCCAAGATATAGGTTTCTCCACCTACGAGCAGTACTTC.

The chain couples TRBV6-6 to TRBJ2-2; a possible D gene is TRBD1 (5 bases). The CDR3 loop spans 15 amino acids. V dropped 0 bases and J dropped 1 base, with 6 bases sitting between them. Germline CDR1 and CDR2: MNHNY and SVGAGI (reference sequence). As DNA, the CDR3 is TGTGCCAGCAGTTACTCCGACAGGAACACCGGGGAGCTGTTTTTT. It yields the protein CASSYSDRNTGELFF.